Listed below are T cell receptor beta chains from one sample, sequenced in a study of Graves' ophthalmopathy and Graves' hyperthyroidism. TCRdb used MiXCR to reprocess the multiplex PCR reads, holding one entry per CDR3 protein. This repertoire shows over 45,000 distinct CDR3 sequences, over 45% found once; its top ten account for under 30%. Specimen: peripheral blood. Receptors originate from an adult man with Graves' ophthalmopathy. The CDR3 runs from the conserved cysteine through the conserved F or W. Each record gives: D gene, CDR3 length, V gene, clone size, J gene, CDR3 protein, CDR3 DNA. D genes are given only for firm matches. Not every row has a clone size; where given, it reads once, few, many or a size class.

>-|15|TRBV20-1|many|TRBJ2-1
CSARGTPPVHNEQFF
TGCAGTGCTAGGGGGACTCCTCCTGTCCACAATGAGCAGTTCTTC
>TRBD2|15|TRBV25-1|-|TRBJ2-7
CASNPGLAGGYERYF
TGTGCCAGCAACCCGGGACTAGCGGGGGGATACGAGCGGTACTTC
>-|15|TRBV20-1|many|TRBJ1-1
CSAREAGGLNTEAFF
TGCAGTGCTAGGGAGGCGGGCGGGCTGAACACTGAAGCTTTCTTT
>TRBD2|15|TRBV10-3|-|TRBJ2-1
CATRGDGGSYNEQFF
TGTGCCACCCGGGGGGACGGGGGTTCCTACAATGAGCAGTTCTTC
>TRBD1|15|TRBV7-2|-|TRBJ2-7
CASSPGTVTSYEQYF
TGTGCCAGCAGCCCCGGGACAGTCACTTCCTACGAGCAGTACTTC
>-|12|TRBV20-1|once|TRBJ1-2
CSARARDYGYTF
TGCAGTGCTAGAGCGAGGGACTATGGCTACACCTTC
>-|15|TRBV6-5|-|TRBJ1-3
CASSHRGQQLSAIYF
TGTGCCAGCAGTCACCGAGGGCAGCAGCTATCCGCCATATATTTT
>TRBD1|17|TRBV2|many|TRBJ1-2
CASKNGGPGQHIYGYTF
TGTGCCAGCAAGAATGGGGGCCCGGGACAGCATATCTATGGCTACACCTTC
>TRBD1|15|TRBV20-1|many|TRBJ1-2
CSARDPQQGSYGYTF
TGCAGTGCTAGAGATCCCCAACAGGGGAGCTATGGCTACACCTTC
>-|16|TRBV5-8|many|TRBJ2-2
CASSLVRGPNTGELFF
TGTGCCAGCAGCTTGGTACGGGGGCCTAACACCGGGGAGCTGTTTTTT
>-|14|TRBV5-1|-|TRBJ1-1
CASSQDPGDQEAFF
TGCGCCAGCAGCCAAGACCCCGGGGACCAAGAAGCTTTCTTT
>TRBD1|14|TRBV19|many|TRBJ1-5
CASSTQDRDQPQHF
TGTGCCAGTAGTACTCAAGACAGGGATCAGCCCCAGCATTTT
>-|16|TRBV11-2|many|TRBJ1-5
CASSPGQGGWGQPQHF
TGTGCCAGCTCACCGGGACAAGGGGGTTGGGGTCAGCCCCAGCATTTT
>-|16|TRBV7-8|many|TRBJ1-5
CASSSRLGGGNQPQHF
TGTGCCAGCAGCTCCAGACTGGGGGGCGGCAATCAGCCCCAGCATTTT
>TRBD2|13|TRBV7-6|-|TRBJ2-1
CASSPGLADEQFF
TGTGCCAGCAGCCCGGGACTAGCGGATGAGCAGTTCTTC